The 28 T cell receptor beta chains below all came from one sample that was sequenced in a study of blood T cell repertoires in COVID-19. The repertoire was sequenced with immunoSEQ multiplex PCR; TCRdb's copy has only in-frame clones and lacks some. The sample contains about 140,000 clones, more than 80% of which appear only once. The source material was peripheral blood. The receptor source for this set is a woman of 80 years or more in a cohort sampled during active or convalescent COVID-19.

V usage is TRBV6-1 and J usage is TRBJ2-5; no firm D call. The CDR3 spans 13 residues. Trimming removed 3 bases from V and 0 bases from J, with 5 bases in between. In germline, CDR1 is MNHNS, CDR2 SASEGT. The CDR3 sequence is CASSDGYQETQYF. CDR3 in DNA: TGTGCCAGCAGTGACGGGTACCAAGAGACCCAGTACTTC.

V gene TRBV18 combines with J gene TRBJ1-5; D ambiguous. V was cut by 3 bases and J by 4 bases, with 7 bases left in between. In germline, CDR1 is KGHSH, CDR2 LQKENI. This CDR3 has 13 residues. DNA of the CDR3: TGTGCCAGCTCACCCACTAAGAATCAGCCCCAGCATTTT. Its protein product is CASSPTKNQPQHF.

V and J are TRBV6-2 or TRBV6-3 and TRBJ2-5; D perhaps matches TRBD1 (6 bases). The CDR3 is made up of 12 amino acids. V lost 6 bases and J 5 bases, leaving 10 bases between the germline ends. The V gene's germline CDR1 is MNHEY and CDR2 SVGEGT. This chain's CDR3 is CASSRTEETQYF. The CDR3 region has the DNA TGTGCCAGCAGCCGGACAGAGGAGACCCAGTACTTC.

The chain carries TRBV7-9 and TRBJ1-6; no definite D call. The V end was cut by 1 base, the J end by 3 bases, with 10 bases between. Germline CDR1 and CDR2: SEHNR and FQNEAQ (reference sequence). The CDR3 runs to 16 residues. CDR3 sequence reads: CASSLGQLVYNSPLHF. For the CDR3, the DNA is TGTGCCAGCAGCTTAGGACAACTAGTCTATAATTCACCCCTCCACTTT.

The CDR3 region is CASSHRPAYLYGYTF. As DNA, the CDR3 is TGTGCCAGCAGCCACCGCCCAGCGTACCTCTATGGCTACACCTTC. The chain uses TRBV3-1 (or the pseudogene TRBV3-2) and TRBJ1-2, with D hard to call. CDR3 length: 15 amino acids. The germline gives CDR1 LGHDT, CDR2 YNNKEL (reference sequence). Trimming cost V 3 bases and J 4 bases, with 15 bases left between them.

The chain recombines TRBV7-9 with TRBJ2-7; 9 nucleotides line up with TRBD1. The CDR3 is made up of 15 amino acids. V was pared by 1 base and J by 5 bases, with 6 bases of the junction left unmatched. Per the germline V gene, CDR1 is SEHNR and CDR2 is FQNEAQ (reference sequence). CDR3 in amino acids: CASSLEGQGRDEQYF. CDR3 sequence (DNA): TGTGCCAGCAGCTTAGAGGGACAGGGTCGCGACGAGCAGTACTTC.

The chain combines TRBV5-1 with TRBJ1-1; D gene unclear. Germline CDR1 reads SGHRS; CDR2 reads YFSETQ. This CDR3 contains 13 residues. V dropped 0 bases and J dropped 12 bases, with 15 bases sitting between them. CDR3 residues: CASSLGFEGTTFF. For the CDR3, the DNA is TGCGCCAGCAGCTTGGGTTTCGAGGGAACAACTTTCTTT.

The chain employs TRBV28 and TRBJ1-2; D ambiguous. Trimming removed 3 bases from V and 8 bases from J, with 10 bases in between. The CDR3 covers 12 residues. Looked up from germline, CDR1 is MDHEN and CDR2 is SYDVKM. The CDR3 loop is CASSLQRRGYTF. CDR3 sequence (DNA): TGTGCCAGCAGTTTGCAGCGCAGAGGCTACACCTTC.

The chain couples TRBV2 to TRBJ1-2, with 9 positions matching TRBD1. Trimming took 6 bases from V and 2 from J; bases not matched to a gene: 4. This CDR3 comprises 14 residues. Germline loops: CDR1 SNHLY, CDR2 FYNNEI. CDR3 nucleotide sequence: TGTGCCAGCAGCGGGACAGGGCTAAACTATGGCTACACCTTC. This encodes CASSGTGLNYGYTF.

This chain uses TRBV6-6 with TRBJ1-2, with TRBD1 matching over 10 bases. Germline V lookup: CDR1 MNHNY, CDR2 SVGAGI (reference sequence). After removal of 7 bases from V and 4 bases from J, the junction contained 3 bases not matched to a gene. This CDR3 spans 13 amino acids. In nucleotides, the CDR3 is TGTGCCAGCAACCGGGACAGGGGCTATGGCTACACCTTC. Its translation: CASNRDRGYGYTF.

The V gene is TRBV2, the J gene TRBJ2-2; 12 bases match TRBD2. There are 16 residues in the CDR3. Germline V lookup: CDR1 SNHLY, CDR2 FYNNEI. After removal of 9 bases from V and 6 bases from J, the junction contained 11 bases not matched to a gene. The CDR3 protein is CASTLLAGGPPGELFF. The CDR3 DNA is TGTGCCAGTACACTCCTAGCGGGGGGGCCCCCCGGGGAGCTGTTTTTT.

The chain is built from TRBV7-2 and TRBJ1-5; maybe TRBD1 (5 bases). CDR3 length: 15 amino acids. The germline gives CDR1 SGHTA, CDR2 FQGNSA. V was shortened by 1 base and J by 7 bases, with 14 bases between the two germline ends. The CDR3 here is CASSLEGQGGQPQHF. The CDR3 nucleotides read TGTGCCAGCAGCTTAGAAGGGCAGGGTGGGCAGCCCCAGCATTTT.

This clone was picked up one time. The V and J genes are TRBV15 and TRBJ1-6, with TRBD1 identical over 7 bases. The germline V gene encodes CDR1 LNHNV and CDR2 YYDKDF (reference sequence). The CDR3 extends over 16 amino acids. J was trimmed by 4 bases and V by 6 bases; bases with no gene match: 9. CDR3 protein: CATSTAPGQYNSPLHF. The CDR3, as DNA: TGTGCCACCAGTACAGCCCCGGGACAGTATAATTCACCCCTCCACTTT.

The chain carries TRBV5-1 and TRBJ1-2; perhaps TRBD1 as D (5 bases). Germline V CDR1 and CDR2: SGHRS, YFSETQ. The CDR3 has 13 amino acids. The V end lost 2 bases, the J end lost 4 bases, and 9 bases lay between the germline ends. The CDR3 loop reads CASSFGTTYGYTF. The CDR3 DNA follows: TGCGCCAGCAGCTTCGGGACTACCTATGGCTACACCTTC.

J is TRBJ2-3 and V is TRBV7-2; weak D call: TRBD1 (6 bases). CDR3 length equals 17 residues. CDR1 is SGHTA and CDR2 is FQGNSA in the germline V gene. V lost 3 bases, J lost 0 bases, and 16 bases lay in between. The CDR3 loop is CASSLMRGSASTDTQYF. The DNA of the CDR3 is TGTGCCAGCAGCTTGATGAGGGGGTCGGCTAGCACAGATACGCAGTATTTT.

CDR3 nucleotides: TGTGCCAGCAGCTTAGGTCAGGGGGCCTACAATGAGCAGTTCTTC. Its translation: CASSLGQGAYNEQFF. The V call is TRBV7-2, the J call TRBJ2-1, with 7 positions matching TRBD1. Germline CDR1 SGHTA, CDR2 FQGNSA. The V and J ends lost 1 base and 2 bases, in that order; junction bases with no gene match: 2. There are 15 residues in the CDR3.

This chain uses TRBV7-9 with TRBJ1-1; 8 positions match TRBD1. The CDR3 runs 17 residues. Germline V lookup: CDR1 SEHNR, CDR2 FQNEAQ (reference sequence). V dropped 5 bases and J dropped 4; count of bases not matched to a gene: 15. As DNA, the CDR3 is TGTGCCAGCAGCCATACATCGGACAGGGTGTACCTCACTGAAGCTTTCTTT. Translated: CASSHTSDRVYLTEAFF.

V and J are TRBV12-5 and TRBJ1-1; D is uncertain. Germline loops: CDR1 LGHNT, CDR2 FRNRAP. Between the trimmed V and J ends, which lost 6 bases and 2 bases, there was a span of 10 bases. There are 13 residues in the CDR3. The CDR3 region has the DNA TGTGCTAGTGGCACCCAGTTTAACACTGAAGCTTTCTTT. This codes for CASGTQFNTEAFF.

This rearrangement joins TRBV5-1 to TRBJ1-2, with D uncertain. With 0 bases removed from V and 8 bases from J, the gap between germline ends came to 14 bases. The germline CDR1 and CDR2 sequences are SGHRS and YFSETQ. The CDR3 totals 14 residues. The CDR3 spells CASSLGAGGEGYTF. CDR3 sequence (DNA): TGCGCCAGCAGCTTGGGGGCAGGAGGAGAAGGCTACACCTTC.

The rearrangement links TRBV6-6 to TRBJ2-2, with TRBD1 identical over 11 bases. V lost 5 bases and J lost 7; bases outside the gene matches: 15. The CDR3 extends over 18 amino acids. Per the germline V gene, CDR1 is MNHNY and CDR2 is SVGAGI (reference sequence). The CDR3, as DNA: TGTGCCAGCAGTCCCAGGGGGGGACAGGGGGTGATCAGCGGGGAGCTGTTTTTT. Translated, it gives CASSPRGGQGVISGELFF.

This rearrangement joins TRBV6-1 to TRBJ2-2; perhaps TRBD1 as D (5 bases). The CDR3 is 16 residues long. Trimming removed 2 bases at V and 4 bases at J, with 14 bases between. From germline, CDR1 is MNHNS and CDR2 SASEGT. The CDR3 bases are TGTGCCAGCAGTGAATTTACAGGACACAGCACCGGGGAGCTGTTTTTT. This sequence encodes CASSEFTGHSTGELFF.

The chain joins TRBV7-9 to TRBJ1-1; the D is unclear. Per the germline V gene, CDR1 is SEHNR and CDR2 is FQNEAQ (reference sequence). The CDR3 runs to 13 residues. Trimming pared 2 bases from V and 4 bases from J, leaving 8 bases between. CDR3 region: CASSLSQPTEAFF. CDR3 nucleotides: TGTGCCAGCAGCTTATCACAGCCCACTGAAGCTTTCTTT.

This chain uses TRBV30 with TRBJ2-2, with D possibly being TRBD2 (5 bases). In germline, CDR1 is GTSNPN, CDR2 SVGIG (reference sequence). V was clipped by 0 bases and J by 5 bases, with 7 bases between them. The CDR3 is 13 residues long. CDR3 sequence reads: CAWSVGRTGELFF. CDR3 in DNA: TGTGCCTGGAGTGTGGGGAGAACCGGGGAGCTGTTTTTT.

The chain couples TRBV5-8 to TRBJ1-5, with a possible D match to TRBD1 (5 bases). Germline V gene data show CDR1 as SGHTS and CDR2 as YDEGEE. V was shortened by 1 base and J by 6 bases, with 14 bases between the two germline ends. CDR3 length: 15 residues. CDR3 sequence reads: CASSLIQARSQPQHF. CDR3 nucleotide sequence: TGTGCCAGCAGCTTGATACAGGCCCGCAGTCAGCCCCAGCATTTT.

The V call is TRBV2, the J call TRBJ1-1, with D uncertain. The CDR3 has 13 amino acids. Germline V CDR1 and CDR2: SNHLY, FYNNEI. With 2 bases removed from V and 0 bases from J, the gap between germline ends came to 4 bases. Written as DNA, the CDR3 is TGTGCCAGCAGTGAACATTTGAACACTGAAGCTTTCTTT. Protein sequence: CASSEHLNTEAFF.

The chain is built from TRBV18 and TRBJ2-3, with a possible D match to TRBD1 (5 bases). The CDR3 totals 15 residues. Per the germline V gene, CDR1 is KGHSH and CDR2 is LQKENI. Trimming took off 2 bases at V and 4 bases at J, with 13 bases between the two ends. The chain's CDR3 is CASSPRQFSPDTQYF. The CDR3 coding sequence is TGTGCCAGCTCACCAAGACAGTTTTCGCCAGATACGCAGTATTTT.

This clone has only one observation. The DNA of the CDR3 is TGTGCCAGCAGCCAAGGGAAATTGGGACTAGCATCAGATACGCAGTATTTT. Protein sequence: CASSQGKLGLASDTQYF. The V and J genes are TRBV3-1 (or the pseudogene TRBV3-2) and TRBJ2-3; 9 bases line up with TRBD2. In germline, CDR1 is LGHDT, CDR2 YNNKEL (reference sequence). V was clipped by 1 base and J by 4 bases; unmatched bases: 9. The CDR3 contains 17 residues.

This clone counts as medium-sized (0.01 to 0.1%). The DNA for the CDR3 is TGTGCCAGTAGTATCTTACAGGCTAATTCACCCCTCCACTTT. It encodes CASSILQANSPLHF. The chain couples TRBV19 to TRBJ1-6; tentatively, D is TRBD1 (5 bases). This CDR3 spans 14 amino acids. V was trimmed by 3 bases and J by 6 bases, leaving 9 bases between them. Germline CDR1 and CDR2: LNHDA and SQIVND (reference sequence).